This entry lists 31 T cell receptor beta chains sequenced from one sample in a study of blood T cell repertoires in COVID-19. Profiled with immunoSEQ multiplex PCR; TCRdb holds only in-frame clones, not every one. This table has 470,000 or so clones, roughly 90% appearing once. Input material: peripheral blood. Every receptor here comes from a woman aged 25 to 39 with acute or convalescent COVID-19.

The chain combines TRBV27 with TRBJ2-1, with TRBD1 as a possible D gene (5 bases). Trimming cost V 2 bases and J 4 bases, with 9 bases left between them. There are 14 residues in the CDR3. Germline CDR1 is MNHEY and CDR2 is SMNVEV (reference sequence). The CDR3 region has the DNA TGTGCCAGCAGTTTAGGACATAGATACAATGAGCAGTTCTTC. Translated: CASSLGHRYNEQFF.

The CDR3 is CASSVTGTGNYEQYF. CDR3 DNA sequence: TGTGCCAGCAGCGTTACCGGGACAGGGAACTACGAGCAGTACTTC. This rearrangement joins TRBV5-4 to TRBJ2-7; 9 bases are shared with TRBD1. Germline V gene sequence: CDR1 SGHNT, CDR2 YYREEE (reference sequence). V shed 4 bases, J shed 3 bases, and the junction held 8 bases outside the gene matches. The CDR3 loop spans 15 amino acids.

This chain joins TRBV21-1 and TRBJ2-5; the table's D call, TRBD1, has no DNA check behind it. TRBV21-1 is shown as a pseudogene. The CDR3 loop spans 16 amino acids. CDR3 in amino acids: CASSQCDRPLQETQYF. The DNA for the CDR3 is TGTGCCAGCAGCCAATGTGACAGACCTCTACAAGAGACCCAGTACTTC.

CDR3 protein: CAWSTHLYNQPQHF. The CDR3 region has the DNA TGTGCCTGGAGTACCCACTTGTACAATCAGCCCCAGCATTTT. The chain carries TRBV30 and TRBJ1-5; D remains unclear. The CDR3 has 14 residues. Germline loops: CDR1 GTSNPN, CDR2 SVGIG (reference sequence). Trimming stripped 2 bases from V and 3 bases from J, with 11 bases between.

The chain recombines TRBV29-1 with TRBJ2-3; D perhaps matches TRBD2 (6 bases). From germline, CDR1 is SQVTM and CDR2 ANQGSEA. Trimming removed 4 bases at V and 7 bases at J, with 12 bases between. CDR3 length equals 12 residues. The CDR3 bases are TGCAGCGTTGGAGGGGACTCGTATACGCAGTATTTT. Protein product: CSVGGDSYTQYF.

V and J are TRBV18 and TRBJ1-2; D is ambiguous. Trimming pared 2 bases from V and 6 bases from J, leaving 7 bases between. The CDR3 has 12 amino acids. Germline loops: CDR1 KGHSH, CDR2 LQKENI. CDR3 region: CASSPYPDGYTF. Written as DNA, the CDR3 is TGTGCCAGCTCACCATACCCGGATGGCTACACCTTC.

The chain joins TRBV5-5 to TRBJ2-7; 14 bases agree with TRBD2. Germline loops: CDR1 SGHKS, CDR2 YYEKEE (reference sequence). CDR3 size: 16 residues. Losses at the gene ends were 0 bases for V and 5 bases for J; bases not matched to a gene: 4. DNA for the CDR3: TGTGCCAGCAGCTTGGGACTAGCGGGGGGGCCGGACGAGCAGTACTTC. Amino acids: CASSLGLAGGPDEQYF.

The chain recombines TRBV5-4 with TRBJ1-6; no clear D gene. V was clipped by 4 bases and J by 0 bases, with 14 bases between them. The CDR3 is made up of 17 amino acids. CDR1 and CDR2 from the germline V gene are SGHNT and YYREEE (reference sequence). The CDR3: CASSPSFKSSYNSPLHF. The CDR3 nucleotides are TGTGCCAGCAGCCCGTCATTCAAGAGCTCCTATAATTCACCCCTCCACTTT.

CDR3 residues: CSDHTGYSTDTQYF. CDR3 nucleotides: TGCAGCGACCACACGGGTTATTCAACAGATACGCAGTATTTT. The rearrangement links TRBV29-1 to TRBJ2-3; D is ambiguous. Trimming left V 7 bases short and J 3 bases short, with 17 bases between. The CDR3 is 14 residues long. CDR1 is SQVTM, CDR2 ANQGSEA, per germline.

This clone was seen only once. CDR3 in DNA: TGTGCCAGCAGCGGGTCGACAGGGGAGGGAGCTTTCTTT. Translated, it gives CASSGSTGEGAFF. The genes are TRBV9 and TRBJ1-1; 8 positions agree with TRBD1. This CDR3 contains 13 residues. Germline V gene sequence: CDR1 SGDLS, CDR2 YYNGEE. After removal of 3 bases from V and 10 bases from J, the junction contained 8 bases not matched to a gene.

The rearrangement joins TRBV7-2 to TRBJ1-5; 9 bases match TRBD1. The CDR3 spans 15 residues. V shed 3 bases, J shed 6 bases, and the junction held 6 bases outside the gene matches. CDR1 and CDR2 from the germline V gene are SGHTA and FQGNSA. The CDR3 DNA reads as TGTGCCAGCAGCTTTTCCGGGACAGGGATTCAGCCCCAGCATTTT. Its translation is CASSFSGTGIQPQHF.

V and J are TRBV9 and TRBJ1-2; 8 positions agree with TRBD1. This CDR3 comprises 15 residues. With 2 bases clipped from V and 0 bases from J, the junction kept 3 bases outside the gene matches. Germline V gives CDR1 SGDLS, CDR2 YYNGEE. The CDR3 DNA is TGTGCCAGCAGCGTCCAGACAGGGGCTAACTATGGCTACACCTTC. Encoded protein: CASSVQTGANYGYTF.

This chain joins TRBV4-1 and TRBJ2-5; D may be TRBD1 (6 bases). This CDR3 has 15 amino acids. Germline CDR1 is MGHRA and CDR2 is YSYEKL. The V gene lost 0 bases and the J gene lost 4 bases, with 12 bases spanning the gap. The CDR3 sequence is CASSQDWGRGETQYF. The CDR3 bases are TGCGCCAGCAGCCAAGATTGGGGGCGAGGAGAGACCCAGTACTTC.

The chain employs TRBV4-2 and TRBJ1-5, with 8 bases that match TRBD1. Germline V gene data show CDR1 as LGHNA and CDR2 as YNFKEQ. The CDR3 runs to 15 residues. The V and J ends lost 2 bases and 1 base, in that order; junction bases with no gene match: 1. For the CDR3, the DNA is TGTGCCAGCAGCCAACAGGGGGCAAGCAATCAGCCCCAGCATTTT. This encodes CASSQQGASNQPQHF.

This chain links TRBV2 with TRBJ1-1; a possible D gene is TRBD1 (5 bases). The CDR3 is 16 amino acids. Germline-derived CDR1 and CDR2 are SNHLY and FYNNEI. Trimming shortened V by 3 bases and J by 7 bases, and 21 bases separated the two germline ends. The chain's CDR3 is CASSEGGKGEMGEAFF. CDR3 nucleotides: TGTGCCAGCAGTGAGGGGGGAAAGGGAGAAATGGGTGAAGCTTTCTTT. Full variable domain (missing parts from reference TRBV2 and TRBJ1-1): EPEVTQTPSHQVTQMGQEVILRCVPISNHLYFYWYRQILGQKVEFLVSFYNNEISEKSEIFDDQFSVERPDGSNFTLKIRSTKLEDSAMYFCASSEGGKGEMGEAFFGQGTRLTVV.

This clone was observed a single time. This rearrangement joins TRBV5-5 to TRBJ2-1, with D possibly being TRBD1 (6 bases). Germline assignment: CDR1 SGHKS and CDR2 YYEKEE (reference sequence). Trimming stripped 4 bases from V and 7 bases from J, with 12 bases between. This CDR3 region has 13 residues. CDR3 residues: CASSTRTENEQFF. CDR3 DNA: TGTGCCAGCAGCACCCGGACAGAAAATGAGCAGTTCTTC.

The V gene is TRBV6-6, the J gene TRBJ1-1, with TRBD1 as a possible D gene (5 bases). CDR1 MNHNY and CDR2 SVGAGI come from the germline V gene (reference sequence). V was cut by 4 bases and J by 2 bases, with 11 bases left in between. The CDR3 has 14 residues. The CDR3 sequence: CASSLTGVNTEAFF. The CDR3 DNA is TGTGCCAGCAGTTTAACAGGAGTAAACACTGAAGCTTTCTTT.

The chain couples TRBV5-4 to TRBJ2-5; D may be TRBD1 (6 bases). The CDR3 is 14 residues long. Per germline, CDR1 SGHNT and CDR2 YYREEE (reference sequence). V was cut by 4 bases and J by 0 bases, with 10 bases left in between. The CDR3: CASSVGQYQETQYF. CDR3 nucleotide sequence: TGTGCCAGCAGCGTAGGACAGTACCAAGAGACCCAGTACTTC. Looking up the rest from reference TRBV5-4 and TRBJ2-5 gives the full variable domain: ETGVTQSPTHLIKTRGQQVTLRCSSQSGHNTVSWYQQALGQGPQFIFQYYREEENGRGNFPPRFSGLQFPNYSSELNVNALELDDSALYLCASSVGQYQETQYFGPGTRLLVL.

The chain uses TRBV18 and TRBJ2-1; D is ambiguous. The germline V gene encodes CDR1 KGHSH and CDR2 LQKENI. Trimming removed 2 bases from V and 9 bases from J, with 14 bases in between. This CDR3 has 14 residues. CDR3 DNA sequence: TGTGCCAGCTCACCAGGCAGAGCTCCGGGTGAGCAGTTCTTC. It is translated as CASSPGRAPGEQFF.

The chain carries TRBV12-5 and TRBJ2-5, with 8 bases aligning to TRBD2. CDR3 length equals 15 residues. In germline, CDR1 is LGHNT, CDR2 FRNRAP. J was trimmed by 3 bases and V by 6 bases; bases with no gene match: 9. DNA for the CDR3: TGTGCTAGTGGCCGATCCAACGGGGGGGAAGAGACCCAGTACTTC. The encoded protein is CASGRSNGGEETQYF.

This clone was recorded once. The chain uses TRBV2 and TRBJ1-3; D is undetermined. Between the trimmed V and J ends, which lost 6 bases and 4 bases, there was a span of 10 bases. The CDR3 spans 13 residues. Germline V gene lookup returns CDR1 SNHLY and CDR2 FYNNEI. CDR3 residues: CASRLDTGNTIYF. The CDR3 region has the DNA TGTGCCAGCAGATTAGACACGGGAAACACCATATATTTT.

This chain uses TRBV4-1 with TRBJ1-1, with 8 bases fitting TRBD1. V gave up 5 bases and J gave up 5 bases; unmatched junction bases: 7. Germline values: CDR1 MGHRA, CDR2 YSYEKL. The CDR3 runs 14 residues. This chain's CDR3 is CASSAYDRGTEAFF. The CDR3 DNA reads TGCGCCAGCAGCGCATACGACAGGGGAACTGAAGCTTTCTTT.

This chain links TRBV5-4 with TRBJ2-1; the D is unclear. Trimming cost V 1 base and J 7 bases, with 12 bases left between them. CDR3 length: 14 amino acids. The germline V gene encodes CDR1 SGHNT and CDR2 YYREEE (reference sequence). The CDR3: CASSLFVRGNEQFF. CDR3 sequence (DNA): TGTGCCAGCAGCTTGTTTGTCAGAGGAAATGAGCAGTTCTTC.

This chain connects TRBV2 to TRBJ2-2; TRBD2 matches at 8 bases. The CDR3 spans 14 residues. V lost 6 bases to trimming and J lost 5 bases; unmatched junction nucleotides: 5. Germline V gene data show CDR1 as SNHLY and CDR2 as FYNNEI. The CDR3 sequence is CASRLAEKTGELFF. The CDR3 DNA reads TGTGCCAGCAGACTAGCGGAAAAGACCGGGGAGCTGTTTTTT.

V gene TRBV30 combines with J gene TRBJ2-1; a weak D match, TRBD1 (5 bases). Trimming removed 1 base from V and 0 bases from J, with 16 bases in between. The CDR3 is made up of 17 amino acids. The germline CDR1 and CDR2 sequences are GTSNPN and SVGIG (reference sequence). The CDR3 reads CAWSGARARDSYNEQFF. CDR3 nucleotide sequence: TGTGCCTGGAGTGGGGCCAGGGCCCGCGACTCCTACAATGAGCAGTTCTTC. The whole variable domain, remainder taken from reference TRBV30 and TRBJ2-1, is SQTIHQWPATLVQPVGSPLSLECTVEGTSNPNLYWYRQAAGRGLQLLFYSVGIGQISSEVPQNLSASRPQDRQFILSSKKLLLSDSGFYLCAWSGARARDSYNEQFFGPGTRLTVL.

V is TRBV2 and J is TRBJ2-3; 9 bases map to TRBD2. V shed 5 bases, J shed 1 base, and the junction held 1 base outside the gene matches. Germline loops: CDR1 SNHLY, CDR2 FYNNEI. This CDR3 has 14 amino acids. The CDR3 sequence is CASSRLAGTDTQYF. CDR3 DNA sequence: TGTGCCAGCAGTCGACTAGCGGGCACAGATACGCAGTATTTT.

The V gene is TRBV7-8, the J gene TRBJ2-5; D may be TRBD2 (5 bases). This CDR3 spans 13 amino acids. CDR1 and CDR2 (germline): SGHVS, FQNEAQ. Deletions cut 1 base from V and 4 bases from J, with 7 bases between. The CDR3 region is CASSLGRPETQYF. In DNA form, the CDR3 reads TGTGCCAGCAGCTTAGGGAGGCCAGAGACCCAGTACTTC.

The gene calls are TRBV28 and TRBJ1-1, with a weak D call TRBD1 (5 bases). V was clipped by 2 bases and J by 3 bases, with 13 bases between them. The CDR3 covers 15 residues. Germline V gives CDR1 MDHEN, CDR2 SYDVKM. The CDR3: CASSLRGKWDTEAFF. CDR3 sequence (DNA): TGTGCCAGCAGTTTAAGGGGTAAGTGGGACACTGAAGCTTTCTTT.

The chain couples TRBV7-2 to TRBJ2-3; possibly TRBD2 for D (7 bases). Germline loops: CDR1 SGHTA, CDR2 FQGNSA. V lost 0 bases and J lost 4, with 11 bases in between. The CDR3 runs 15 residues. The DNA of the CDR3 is TGTGCCAGCAGCTTAGCGGGGGGGCCCTCAGATACGCAGTATTTT. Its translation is CASSLAGGPSDTQYF.

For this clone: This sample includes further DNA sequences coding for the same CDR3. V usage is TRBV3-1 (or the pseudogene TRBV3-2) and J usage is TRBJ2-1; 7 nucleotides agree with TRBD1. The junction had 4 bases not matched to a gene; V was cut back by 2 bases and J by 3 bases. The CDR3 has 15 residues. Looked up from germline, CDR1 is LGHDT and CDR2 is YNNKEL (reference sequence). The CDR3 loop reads CASSQSPGGYNEQFF. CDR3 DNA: TGTGCCAGCAGCCAAAGTCCAGGGGGCTACAATGAGCAGTTCTTC.

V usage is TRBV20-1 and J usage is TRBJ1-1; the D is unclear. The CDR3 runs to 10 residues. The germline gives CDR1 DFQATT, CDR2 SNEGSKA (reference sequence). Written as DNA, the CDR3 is TGCAGCGTAGCGGGGACTGAAGCTTTCTTT. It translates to CSVAGTEAFF.